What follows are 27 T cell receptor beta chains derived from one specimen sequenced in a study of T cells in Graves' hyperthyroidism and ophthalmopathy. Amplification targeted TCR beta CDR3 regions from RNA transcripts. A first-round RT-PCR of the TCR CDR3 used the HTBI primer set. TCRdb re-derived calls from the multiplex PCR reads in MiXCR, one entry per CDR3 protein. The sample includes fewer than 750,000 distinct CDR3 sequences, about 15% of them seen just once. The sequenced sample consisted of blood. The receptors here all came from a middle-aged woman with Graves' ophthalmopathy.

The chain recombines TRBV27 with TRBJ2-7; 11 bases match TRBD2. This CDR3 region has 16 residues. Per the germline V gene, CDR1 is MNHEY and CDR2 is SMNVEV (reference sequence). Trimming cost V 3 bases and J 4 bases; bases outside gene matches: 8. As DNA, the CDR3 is TGTGCCAGCAGTTTCACGACCGGGACTAGCGGATACGAGCAGTACTTC. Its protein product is CASSFTTGTSGYEQYF.

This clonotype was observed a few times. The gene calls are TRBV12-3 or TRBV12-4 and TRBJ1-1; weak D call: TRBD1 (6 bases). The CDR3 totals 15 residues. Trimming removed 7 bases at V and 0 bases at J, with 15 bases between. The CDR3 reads CASIKSGTMNTEAFF. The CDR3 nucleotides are TGTGCCAGCATCAAGTCCGGGACAATGAACACTGAAGCTTTCTTT.

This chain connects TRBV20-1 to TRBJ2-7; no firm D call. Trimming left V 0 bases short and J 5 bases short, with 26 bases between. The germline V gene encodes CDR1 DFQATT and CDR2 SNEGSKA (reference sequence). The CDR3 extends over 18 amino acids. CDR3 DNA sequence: TGCAGTGCTAGAGATCTCGTCCCTTCTTCGACGGGCCCAAACGAGCAGTACTTC. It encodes CSARDLVPSSTGPNEQYF.

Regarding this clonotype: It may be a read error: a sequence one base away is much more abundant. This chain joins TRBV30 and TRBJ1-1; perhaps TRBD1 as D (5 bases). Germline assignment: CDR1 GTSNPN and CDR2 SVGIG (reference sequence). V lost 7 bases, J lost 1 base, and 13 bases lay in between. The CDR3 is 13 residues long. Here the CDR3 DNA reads TGTGCCTACTGGGGGGGGACGAACACTGAAGCTTTCTTT. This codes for CAYWGGTNTEAFF. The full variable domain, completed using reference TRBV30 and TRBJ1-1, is SQTIHQWPATLVQPVGSPLSLECTVEGTSNPNLYWYRQAAGRGLQLLFYSVGIGQISSEVPQNLSASRPQDRQFILSSKKLLLSDSGFYLCAYWGGTNTEAFFGQGTRLTVV.

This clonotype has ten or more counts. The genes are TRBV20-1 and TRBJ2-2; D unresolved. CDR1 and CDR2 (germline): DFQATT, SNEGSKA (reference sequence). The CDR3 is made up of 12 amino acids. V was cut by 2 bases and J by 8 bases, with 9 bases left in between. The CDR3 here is CSARWARGELFF. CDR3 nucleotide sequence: TGCAGTGCTAGATGGGCGAGAGGGGAGCTGTTTTTT.

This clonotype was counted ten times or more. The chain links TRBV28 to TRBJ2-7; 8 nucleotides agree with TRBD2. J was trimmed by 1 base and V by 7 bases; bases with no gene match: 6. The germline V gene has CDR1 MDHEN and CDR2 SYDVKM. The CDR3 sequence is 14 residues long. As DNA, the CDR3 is TGTGCCAGCACCAGCGGGAGAGGGTCCTACGAGCAGTACTTC. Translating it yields CASTSGRGSYEQYF.

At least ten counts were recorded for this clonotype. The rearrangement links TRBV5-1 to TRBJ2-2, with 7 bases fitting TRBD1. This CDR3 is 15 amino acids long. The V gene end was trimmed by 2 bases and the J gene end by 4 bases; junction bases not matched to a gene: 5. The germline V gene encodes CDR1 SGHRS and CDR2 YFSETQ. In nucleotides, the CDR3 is TGCGCCAGCAGCTTTGGACAGGATGGCACCGGGGAGCTGTTTTTT. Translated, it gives CASSFGQDGTGELFF.

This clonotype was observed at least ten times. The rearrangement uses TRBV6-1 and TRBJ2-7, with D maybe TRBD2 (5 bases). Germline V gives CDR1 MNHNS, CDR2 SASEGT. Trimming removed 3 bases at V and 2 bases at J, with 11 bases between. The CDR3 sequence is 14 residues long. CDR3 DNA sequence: TGTGCCAGCAGTGACCCCGGGAACACCTACGAGCAGTACTTC. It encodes CASSDPGNTYEQYF.

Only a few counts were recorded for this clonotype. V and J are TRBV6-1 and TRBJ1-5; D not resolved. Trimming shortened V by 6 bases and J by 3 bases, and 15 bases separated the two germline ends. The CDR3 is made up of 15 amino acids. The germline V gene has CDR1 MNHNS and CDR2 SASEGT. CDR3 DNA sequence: TGTGCCAGCAGCCCCCCTCGTTCGTTCAATCAGCCCCAGCATTTT. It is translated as CASSPPRSFNQPQHF.

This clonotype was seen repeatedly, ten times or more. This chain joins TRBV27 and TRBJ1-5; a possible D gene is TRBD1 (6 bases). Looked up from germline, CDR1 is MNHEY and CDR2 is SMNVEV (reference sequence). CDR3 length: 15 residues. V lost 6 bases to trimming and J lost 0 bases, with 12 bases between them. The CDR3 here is CASSSTGLSNQPQHF. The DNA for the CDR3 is TGTGCCAGCAGCTCGACAGGTCTTAGCAATCAGCCCCAGCATTTT.

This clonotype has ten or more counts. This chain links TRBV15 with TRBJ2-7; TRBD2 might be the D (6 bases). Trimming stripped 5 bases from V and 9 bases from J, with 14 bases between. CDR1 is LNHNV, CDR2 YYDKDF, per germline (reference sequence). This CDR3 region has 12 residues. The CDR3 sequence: CATSPQQGGQYF. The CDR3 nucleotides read TGTGCCACCAGCCCACAGCAGGGAGGGCAGTACTTC.

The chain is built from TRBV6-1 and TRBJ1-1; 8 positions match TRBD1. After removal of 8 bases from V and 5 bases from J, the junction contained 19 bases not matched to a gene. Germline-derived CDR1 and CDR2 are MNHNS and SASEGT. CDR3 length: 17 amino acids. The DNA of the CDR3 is TGTGCCAGCCGTAACGCGTGGGACAGGACCTTAGGGACTGAAGCTTTCTTT. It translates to CASRNAWDRTLGTEAFF.

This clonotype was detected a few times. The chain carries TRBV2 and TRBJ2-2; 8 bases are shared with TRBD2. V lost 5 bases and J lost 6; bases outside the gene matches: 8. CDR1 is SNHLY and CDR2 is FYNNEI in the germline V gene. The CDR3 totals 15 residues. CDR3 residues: CASSPQTGGAGELFF. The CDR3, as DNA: TGTGCCAGCAGTCCCCAGACGGGAGGGGCCGGGGAGCTGTTTTTT.

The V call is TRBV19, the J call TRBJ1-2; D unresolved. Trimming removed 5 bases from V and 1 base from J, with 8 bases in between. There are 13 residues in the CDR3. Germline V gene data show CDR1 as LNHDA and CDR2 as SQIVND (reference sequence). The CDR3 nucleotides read TGTGCCAGTAGTCCTCTTAGTAACTATGGCTACACCTTC. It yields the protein CASSPLSNYGYTF.

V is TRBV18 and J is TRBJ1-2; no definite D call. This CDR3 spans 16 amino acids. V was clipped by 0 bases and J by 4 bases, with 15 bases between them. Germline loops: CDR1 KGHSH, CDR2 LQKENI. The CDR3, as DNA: TGTGCCAGCTCACCACCGGGTCCGATCGCGGGCTATGGCTACACCTTC. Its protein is CASSPPGPIAGYGYTF.

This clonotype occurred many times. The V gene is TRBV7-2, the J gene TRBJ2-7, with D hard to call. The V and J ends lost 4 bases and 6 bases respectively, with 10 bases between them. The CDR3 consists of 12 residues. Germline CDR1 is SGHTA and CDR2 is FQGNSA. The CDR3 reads CASSSLVGEQYF. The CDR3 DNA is TGTGCCAGCAGCTCCCTCGTCGGCGAGCAGTACTTC.

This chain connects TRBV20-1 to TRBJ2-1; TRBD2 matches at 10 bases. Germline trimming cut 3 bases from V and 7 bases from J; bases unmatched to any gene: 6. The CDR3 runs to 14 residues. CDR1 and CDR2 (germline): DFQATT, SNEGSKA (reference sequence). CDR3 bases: TGCAGTGCTAGCCACACTAGCGGGATTAATGAGCAGTTCTTC. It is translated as CSASHTSGINEQFF.

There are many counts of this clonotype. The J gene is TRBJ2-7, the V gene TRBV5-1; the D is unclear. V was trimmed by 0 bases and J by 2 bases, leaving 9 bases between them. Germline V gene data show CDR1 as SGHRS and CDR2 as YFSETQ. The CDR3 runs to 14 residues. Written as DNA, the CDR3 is TGCGCCAGCAGCTTGGTCGGTCCTACCTACGAGCAGTACTTC. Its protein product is CASSLVGPTYEQYF. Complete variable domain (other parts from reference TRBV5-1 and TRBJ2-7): KAGVTQTPRYLIKTRGQQVTLSCSPISGHRSVSWYQQTPGQGLQFLFEYFSETQRNKGNFPGRFSGRQFSNSRSEMNVSTLELGDSALYLCASSLVGPTYEQYFGPGTRLTVT.

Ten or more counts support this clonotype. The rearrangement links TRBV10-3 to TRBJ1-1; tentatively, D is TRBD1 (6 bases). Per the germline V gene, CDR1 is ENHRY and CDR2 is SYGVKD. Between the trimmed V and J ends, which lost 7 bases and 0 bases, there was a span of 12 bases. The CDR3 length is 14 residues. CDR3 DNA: TGTGCCATCACTCAGGACAGATTGAACACTGAAGCTTTCTTT. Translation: CAITQDRLNTEAFF.

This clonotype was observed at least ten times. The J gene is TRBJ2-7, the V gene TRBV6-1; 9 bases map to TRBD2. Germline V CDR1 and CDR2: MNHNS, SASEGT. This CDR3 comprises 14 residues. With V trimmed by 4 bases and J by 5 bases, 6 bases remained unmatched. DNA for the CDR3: TGTGCCAGCAGTGCGCGGGAGGGCCTCCACGAGCAGTACTTC. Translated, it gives CASSAREGLHEQYF.

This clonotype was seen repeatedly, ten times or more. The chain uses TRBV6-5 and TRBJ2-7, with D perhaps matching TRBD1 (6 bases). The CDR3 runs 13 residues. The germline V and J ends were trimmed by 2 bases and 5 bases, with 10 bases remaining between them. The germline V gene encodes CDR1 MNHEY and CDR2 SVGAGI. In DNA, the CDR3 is TGTGCCAGCAGTTACAGAAAGGGGGACGAGCAGTACTTC. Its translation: CASSYRKGDEQYF.

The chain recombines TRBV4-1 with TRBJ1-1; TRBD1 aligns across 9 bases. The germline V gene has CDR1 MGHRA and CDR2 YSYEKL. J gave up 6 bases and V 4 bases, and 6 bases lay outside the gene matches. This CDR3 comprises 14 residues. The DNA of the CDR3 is TGCGCCAGCAGCCGCCCCACAGGGGGCGCTGAAGCTTTCTTT. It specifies CASSRPTGGAEAFF.

CDR3 in DNA: TGTGCCGGGGACGGACTAGCGGGTTACGAGCAGTACTTC. Translation gives CAGDGLAGYEQYF. The gene calls are TRBV30 and TRBJ2-7; 11 bases match TRBD2. The CDR3 contains 13 residues. With V trimmed by 8 bases and J by 4 bases, 7 bases remained unmatched. The germline CDR1 and CDR2 sequences are GTSNPN and SVGIG (reference sequence).

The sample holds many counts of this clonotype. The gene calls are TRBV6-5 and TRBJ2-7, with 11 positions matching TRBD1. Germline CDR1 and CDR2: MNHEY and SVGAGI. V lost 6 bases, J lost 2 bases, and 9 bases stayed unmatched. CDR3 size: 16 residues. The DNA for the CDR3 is TGTGCCAGCAGCTTGGCGGGACAGGGGGTTCCCTACGAGCAGTACTTC. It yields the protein CASSLAGQGVPYEQYF.

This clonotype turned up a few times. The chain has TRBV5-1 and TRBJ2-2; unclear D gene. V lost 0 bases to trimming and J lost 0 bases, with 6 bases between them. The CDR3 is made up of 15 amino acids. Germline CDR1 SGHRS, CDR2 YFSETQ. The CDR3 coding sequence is TGCGCCAGCAGCTTGGAGGCGACGAACACCGGGGAGCTGTTTTTT. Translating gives CASSLEATNTGELFF.

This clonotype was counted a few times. CDR3 residues: CASSTLGLVHTDTQYF. DNA for the CDR3: TGCGCCAGCAGCACTCTCGGGCTGGTACACACAGATACGCAGTATTTT. J is TRBJ2-3 and V is TRBV5-1; the D is unclear. CDR3 length equals 16 residues. The ends were cut back, 4 bases at V and 2 bases at J, with 17 bases in the middle. From germline, CDR1 is SGHRS and CDR2 YFSETQ.

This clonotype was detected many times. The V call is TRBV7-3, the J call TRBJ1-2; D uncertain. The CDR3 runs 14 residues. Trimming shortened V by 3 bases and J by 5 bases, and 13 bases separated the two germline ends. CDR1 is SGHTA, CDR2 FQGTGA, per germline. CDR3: CASSFGPVGYGYTF. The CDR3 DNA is TGTGCCAGCAGCTTTGGCCCGGTGGGATATGGCTACACCTTC.